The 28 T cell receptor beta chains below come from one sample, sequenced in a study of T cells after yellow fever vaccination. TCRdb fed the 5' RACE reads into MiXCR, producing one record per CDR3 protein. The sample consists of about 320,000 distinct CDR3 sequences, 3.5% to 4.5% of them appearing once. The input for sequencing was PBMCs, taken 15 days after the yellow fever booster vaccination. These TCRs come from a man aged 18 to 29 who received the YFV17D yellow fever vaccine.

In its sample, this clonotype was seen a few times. This chain's CDR3 is CASSLVVATANEQFF. The CDR3 region has the DNA TGTGCCAGCAGCTTAGTGGTAGCGACCGCCAATGAGCAGTTCTTC. This chain connects TRBV7-2 to TRBJ2-1, with TRBD2 as a possible D gene (5 bases). Germline assignment: CDR1 SGHTA and CDR2 FQGNSA. V gave up 1 base and J gave up 6 bases, with 13 bases separating them. The CDR3 contains 15 residues.

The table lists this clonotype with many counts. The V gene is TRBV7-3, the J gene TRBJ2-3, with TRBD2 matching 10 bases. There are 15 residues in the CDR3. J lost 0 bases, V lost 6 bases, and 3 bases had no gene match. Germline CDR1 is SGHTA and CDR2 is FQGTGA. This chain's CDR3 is CASRKTSGSTDTQYF. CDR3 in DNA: TGTGCCAGCAGGAAGACTAGCGGGAGCACAGATACGCAGTATTTT.

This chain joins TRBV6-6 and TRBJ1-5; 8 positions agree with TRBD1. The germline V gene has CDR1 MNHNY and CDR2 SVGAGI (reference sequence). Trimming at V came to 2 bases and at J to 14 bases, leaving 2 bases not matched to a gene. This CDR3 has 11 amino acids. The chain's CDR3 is CASSYGTGEHF. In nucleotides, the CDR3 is TGTGCCAGCAGTTACGGGACAGGCGAGCATTTT.

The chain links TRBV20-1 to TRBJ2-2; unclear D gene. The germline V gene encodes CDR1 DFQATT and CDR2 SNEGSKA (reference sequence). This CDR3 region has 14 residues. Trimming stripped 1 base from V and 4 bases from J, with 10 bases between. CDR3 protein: CSARGITRTGELFF. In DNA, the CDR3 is TGCAGTGCTAGAGGGATAACTCGCACCGGGGAGCTGTTTTTT.

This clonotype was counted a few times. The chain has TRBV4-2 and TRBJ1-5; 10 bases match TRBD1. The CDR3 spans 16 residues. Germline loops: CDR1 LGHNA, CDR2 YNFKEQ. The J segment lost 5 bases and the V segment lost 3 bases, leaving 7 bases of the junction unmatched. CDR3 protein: CASSQGDRGRDQPQHF. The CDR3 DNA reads TGTGCCAGCAGCCAGGGGGACAGGGGACGGGATCAGCCCCAGCATTTT.

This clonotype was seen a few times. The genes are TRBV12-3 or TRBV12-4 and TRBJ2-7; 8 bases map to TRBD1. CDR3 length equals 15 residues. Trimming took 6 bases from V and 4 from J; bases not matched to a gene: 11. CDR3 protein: CASSQQGVSRYEQYF. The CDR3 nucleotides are TGTGCCAGCAGCCAACAGGGGGTATCTCGTTACGAGCAGTACTTC.

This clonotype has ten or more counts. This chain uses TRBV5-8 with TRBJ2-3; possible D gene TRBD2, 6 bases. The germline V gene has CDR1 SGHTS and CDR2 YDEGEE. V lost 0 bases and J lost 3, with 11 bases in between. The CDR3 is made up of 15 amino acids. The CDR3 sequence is CASSLATGGTDTQYF. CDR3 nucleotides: TGTGCCAGCAGCTTGGCCACCGGGGGAACAGATACGCAGTATTTT.

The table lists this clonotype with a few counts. CDR3: CASSEAGGGYEQYV. CDR3 bases: TGTGCCAGCAGTGAAGCGGGCGGGGGCTACGAGCAGTACGTC. The chain carries TRBV2 and TRBJ2-7; 7 bases align to TRBD2. The germline V gene encodes CDR1 SNHLY and CDR2 FYNNEI. The CDR3 is 14 amino acids. V gave up 0 bases and J gave up 3 bases; unmatched junction bases: 2.

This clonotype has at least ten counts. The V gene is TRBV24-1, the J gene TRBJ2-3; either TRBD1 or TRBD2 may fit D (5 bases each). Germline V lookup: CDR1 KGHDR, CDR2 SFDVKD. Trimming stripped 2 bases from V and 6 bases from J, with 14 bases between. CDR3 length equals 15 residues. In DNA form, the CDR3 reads TGTGCCACCAGTGATTCCCAGCGAGGGGCCGATACGCAGTATTTT. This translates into CATSDSQRGADTQYF.

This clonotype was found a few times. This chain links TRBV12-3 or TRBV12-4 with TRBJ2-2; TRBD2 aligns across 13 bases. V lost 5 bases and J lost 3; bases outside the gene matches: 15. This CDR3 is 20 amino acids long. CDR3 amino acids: CASSPTPGLAGTLYTGELFF. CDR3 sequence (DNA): TGTGCCAGCAGTCCCACCCCGGGACTAGCGGGGACTCTATACACCGGGGAGCTGTTTTTT.

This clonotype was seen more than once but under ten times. CDR3 region: CASSLNSISSGSYEQYF. DNA of the CDR3: TGTGCCAGCAGTTTGAACTCGATCAGTTCAGGTTCCTACGAGCAGTACTTC. The chain is built from TRBV12-3 or TRBV12-4 and TRBJ2-7; D gene uncertain. The CDR3 has 17 amino acids. Trimming left V 3 bases short and J 1 base short, with 19 bases between.

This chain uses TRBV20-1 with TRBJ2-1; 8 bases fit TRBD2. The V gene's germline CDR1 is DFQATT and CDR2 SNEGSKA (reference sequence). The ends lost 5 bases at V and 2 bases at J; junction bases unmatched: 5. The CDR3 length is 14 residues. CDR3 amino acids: CSARGLAAYNEQFF. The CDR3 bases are TGCAGTGCTCGCGGACTAGCTGCCTACAATGAGCAGTTCTTC.

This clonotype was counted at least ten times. CDR3 amino acids: CASTLDGTGYGYTF. CDR3 coding DNA: TGTGCCAGCACCCTGGACGGGACAGGCTATGGCTACACCTTC. The J gene is TRBJ1-2, the V gene TRBV7-9; 8 bases agree with TRBD1. V gave up 7 bases and J gave up 4 bases; unmatched junction bases: 8. The CDR3 runs 14 residues. The germline V gene has CDR1 SEHNR and CDR2 FQNEAQ (reference sequence).

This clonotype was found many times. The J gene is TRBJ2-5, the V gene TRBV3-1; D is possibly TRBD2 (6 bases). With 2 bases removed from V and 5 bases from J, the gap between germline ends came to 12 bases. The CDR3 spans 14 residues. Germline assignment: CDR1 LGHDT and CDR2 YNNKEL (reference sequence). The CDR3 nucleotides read TGTGCCAGCAGCCAATCTACGGGGAGGGAGACCCAGTACTTC. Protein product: CASSQSTGRETQYF.

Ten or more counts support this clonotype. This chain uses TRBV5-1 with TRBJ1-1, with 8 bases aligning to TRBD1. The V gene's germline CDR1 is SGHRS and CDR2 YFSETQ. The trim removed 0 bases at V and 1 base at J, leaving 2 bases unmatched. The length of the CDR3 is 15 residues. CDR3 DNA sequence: TGCGCCAGCAGCTTGGAGGGGACAGGGAACACTGAAGCTTTCTTT. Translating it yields CASSLEGTGNTEAFF.

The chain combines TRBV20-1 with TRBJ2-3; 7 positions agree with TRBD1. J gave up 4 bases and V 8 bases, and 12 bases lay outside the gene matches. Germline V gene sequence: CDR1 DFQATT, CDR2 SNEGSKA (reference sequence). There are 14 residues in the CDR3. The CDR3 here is CSPSRAGGADTQYF. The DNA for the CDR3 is TGCAGTCCTTCTAGGGCAGGGGGAGCAGATACGCAGTATTTT.

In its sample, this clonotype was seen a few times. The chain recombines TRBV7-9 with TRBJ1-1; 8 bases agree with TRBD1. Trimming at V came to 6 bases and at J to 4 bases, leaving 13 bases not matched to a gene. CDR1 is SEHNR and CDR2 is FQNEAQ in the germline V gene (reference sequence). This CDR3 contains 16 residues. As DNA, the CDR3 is TGTGCCAGCAGTCTGGGCAGGGGGCGACCGGTCACTGAAGCTTTCTTT. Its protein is CASSLGRGRPVTEAFF.

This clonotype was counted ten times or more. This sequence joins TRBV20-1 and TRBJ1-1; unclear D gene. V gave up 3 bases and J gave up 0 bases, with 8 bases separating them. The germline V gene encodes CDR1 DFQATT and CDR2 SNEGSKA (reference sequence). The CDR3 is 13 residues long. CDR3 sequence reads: CSASDGVNTEAFF. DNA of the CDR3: TGCAGTGCTAGCGATGGGGTGAACACTGAAGCTTTCTTT.

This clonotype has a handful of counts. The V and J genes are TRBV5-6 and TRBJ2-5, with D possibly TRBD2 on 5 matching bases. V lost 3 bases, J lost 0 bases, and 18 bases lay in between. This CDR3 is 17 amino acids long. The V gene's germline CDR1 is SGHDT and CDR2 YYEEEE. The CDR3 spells CASSYGGGAKYQETQYF. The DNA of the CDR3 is TGTGCCAGCAGCTACGGAGGTGGAGCTAAGTACCAAGAGACCCAGTACTTC.

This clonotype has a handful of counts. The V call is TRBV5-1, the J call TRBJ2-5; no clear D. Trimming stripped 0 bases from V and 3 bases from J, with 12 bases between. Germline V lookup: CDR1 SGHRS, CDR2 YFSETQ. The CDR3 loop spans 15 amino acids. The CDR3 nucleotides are TGCGCCAGCAGCTTGGCCCATCCCTCCGAAGAGACCCAGTACTTC. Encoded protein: CASSLAHPSEETQYF.

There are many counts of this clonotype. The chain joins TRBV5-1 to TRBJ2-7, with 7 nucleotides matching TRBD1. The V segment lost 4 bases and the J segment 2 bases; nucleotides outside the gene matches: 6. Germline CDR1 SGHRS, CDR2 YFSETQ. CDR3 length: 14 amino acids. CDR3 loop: CASSLGQVTYEQYF. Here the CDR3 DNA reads TGCGCCAGCAGCCTTGGACAGGTTACCTACGAGCAGTACTTC.

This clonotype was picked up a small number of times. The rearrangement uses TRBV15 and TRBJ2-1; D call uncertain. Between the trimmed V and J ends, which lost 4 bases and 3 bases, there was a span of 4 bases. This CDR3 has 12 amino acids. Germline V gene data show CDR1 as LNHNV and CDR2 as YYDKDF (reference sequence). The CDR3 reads CATSNGYNEQFF. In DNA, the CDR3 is TGTGCCACCAGCAACGGCTACAATGAGCAGTTCTTC.

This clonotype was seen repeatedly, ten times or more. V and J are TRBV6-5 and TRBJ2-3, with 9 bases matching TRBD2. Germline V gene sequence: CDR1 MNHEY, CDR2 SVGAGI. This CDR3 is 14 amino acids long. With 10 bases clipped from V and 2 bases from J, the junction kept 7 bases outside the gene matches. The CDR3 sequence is CATALAGITDTQYF. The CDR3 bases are TGTGCCACCGCCCTAGCGGGGATCACAGATACGCAGTATTTT.

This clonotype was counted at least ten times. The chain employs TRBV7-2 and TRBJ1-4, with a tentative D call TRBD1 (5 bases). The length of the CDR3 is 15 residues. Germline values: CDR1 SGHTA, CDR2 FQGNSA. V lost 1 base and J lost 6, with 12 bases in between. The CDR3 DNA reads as TGTGCCAGCAGCTTAGAGTGGAGGGACGATGAAAAACTGTTTTTT. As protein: CASSLEWRDDEKLFF.

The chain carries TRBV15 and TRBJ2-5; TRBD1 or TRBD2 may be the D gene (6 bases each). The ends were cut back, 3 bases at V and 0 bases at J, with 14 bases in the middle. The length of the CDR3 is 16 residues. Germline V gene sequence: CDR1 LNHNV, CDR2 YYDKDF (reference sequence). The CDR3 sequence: CATSSHPGDYQETQYF. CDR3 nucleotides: TGTGCCACCAGCAGCCATCCAGGGGACTACCAAGAGACCCAGTACTTC.

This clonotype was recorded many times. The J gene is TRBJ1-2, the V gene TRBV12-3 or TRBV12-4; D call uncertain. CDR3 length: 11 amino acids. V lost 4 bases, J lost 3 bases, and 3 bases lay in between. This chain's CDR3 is CASSYDYGYTF. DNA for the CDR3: TGTGCCAGCAGTTACGACTATGGCTACACCTTC.

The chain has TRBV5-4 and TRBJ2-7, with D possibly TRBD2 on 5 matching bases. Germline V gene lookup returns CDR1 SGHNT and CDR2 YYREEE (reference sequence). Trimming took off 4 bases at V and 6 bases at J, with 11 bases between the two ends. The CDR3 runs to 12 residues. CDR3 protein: CASSTGVGEQYF. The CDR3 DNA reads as TGTGCCAGCAGCACCGGGGTCGGCGAGCAGTACTTC. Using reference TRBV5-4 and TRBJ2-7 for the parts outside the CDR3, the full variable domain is ETGVTQSPTHLIKTRGQQVTLRCSSQSGHNTVSWYQQALGQGPQFIFQYYREEENGRGNFPPRFSGLQFPNYSSELNVNALELDDSALYLCASSTGVGEQYFGPGTRLTVT.

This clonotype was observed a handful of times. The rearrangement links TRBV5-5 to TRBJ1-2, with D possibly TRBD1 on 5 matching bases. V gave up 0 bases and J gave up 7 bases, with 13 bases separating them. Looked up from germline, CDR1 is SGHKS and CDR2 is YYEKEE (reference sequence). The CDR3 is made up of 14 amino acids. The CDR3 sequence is CASSLAGGGVGYTF. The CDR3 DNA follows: TGTGCCAGCAGCTTGGCCGGCGGGGGGGTTGGCTACACCTTC.